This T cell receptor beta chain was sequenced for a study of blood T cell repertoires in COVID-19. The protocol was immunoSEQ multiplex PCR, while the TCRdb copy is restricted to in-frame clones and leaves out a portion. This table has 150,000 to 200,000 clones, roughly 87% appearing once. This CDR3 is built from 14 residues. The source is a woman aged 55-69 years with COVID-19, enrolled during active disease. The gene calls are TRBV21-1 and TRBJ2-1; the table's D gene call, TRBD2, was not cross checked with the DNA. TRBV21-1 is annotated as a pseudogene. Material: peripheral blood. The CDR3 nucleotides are TGTGCCAGCAGCAAATCGGGCCTAGCCAGTGAGCAGTTCTTC. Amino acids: CASSKSGLASEQFF.